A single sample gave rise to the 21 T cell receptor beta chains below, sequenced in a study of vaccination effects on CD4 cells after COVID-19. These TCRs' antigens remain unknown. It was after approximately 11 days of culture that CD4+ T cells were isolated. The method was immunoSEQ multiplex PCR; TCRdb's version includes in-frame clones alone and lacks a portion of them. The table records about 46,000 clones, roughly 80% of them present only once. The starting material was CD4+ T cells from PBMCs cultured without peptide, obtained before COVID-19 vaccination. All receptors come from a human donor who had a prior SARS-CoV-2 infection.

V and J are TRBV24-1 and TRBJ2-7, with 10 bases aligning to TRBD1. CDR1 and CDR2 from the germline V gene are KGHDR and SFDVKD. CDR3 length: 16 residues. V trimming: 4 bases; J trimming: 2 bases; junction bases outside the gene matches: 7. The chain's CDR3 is CATSEPGQGPPYEQYF. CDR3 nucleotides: TGTGCCACCAGTGAGCCGGGACAGGGGCCACCCTACGAGCAGTACTTC.

This CDR3 is CASGLGTSGGDHEQFF. For the CDR3, the DNA is TGTGCTAGTGGTTTGGGGACTAGCGGGGGGGATCATGAGCAGTTCTTC. The rearrangement joins TRBV12-5 to TRBJ2-1, with TRBD2 matching over 15 bases. CDR1 LGHNT and CDR2 FRNRAP come from the germline V gene. The V and J ends lost 1 base and 8 bases, in that order; junction bases with no gene match: 3. The CDR3 loop spans 16 amino acids.

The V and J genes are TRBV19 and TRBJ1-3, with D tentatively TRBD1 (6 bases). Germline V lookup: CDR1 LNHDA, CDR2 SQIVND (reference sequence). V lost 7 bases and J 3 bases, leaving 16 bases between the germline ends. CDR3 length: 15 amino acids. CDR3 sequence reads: CASMHRAGDGNTIYF. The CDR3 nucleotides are TGTGCCAGTATGCACCGGGCAGGGGATGGAAACACCATATATTTT.

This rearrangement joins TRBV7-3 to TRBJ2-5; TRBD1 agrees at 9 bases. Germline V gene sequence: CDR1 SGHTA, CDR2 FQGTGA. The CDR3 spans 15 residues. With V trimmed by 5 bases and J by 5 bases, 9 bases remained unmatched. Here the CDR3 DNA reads TGTGCCAGCAGCATCGGACAGGGGCGGGAGGAGACCCAGTACTTC. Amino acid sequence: CASSIGQGREETQYF.

In nucleotides, the CDR3 is TGCGCCAGCAGCATTAATTCACCCCTCCACTTT. Amino acids: CASSINSPLHF. The rearrangement links TRBV10-1 to TRBJ1-6; D not certain. Germline-derived CDR1 and CDR2 are WNHNN and SYGVQD (reference sequence). Trimming took off 6 bases at V and 6 bases at J, with 3 bases between the two ends. This CDR3 spans 11 amino acids.

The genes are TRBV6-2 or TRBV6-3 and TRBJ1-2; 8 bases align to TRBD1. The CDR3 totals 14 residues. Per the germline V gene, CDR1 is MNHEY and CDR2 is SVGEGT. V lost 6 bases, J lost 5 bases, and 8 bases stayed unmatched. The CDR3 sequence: CASRYRDRKYGYTF. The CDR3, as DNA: TGTGCCAGCAGGTACCGGGACAGGAAATATGGCTACACCTTC.

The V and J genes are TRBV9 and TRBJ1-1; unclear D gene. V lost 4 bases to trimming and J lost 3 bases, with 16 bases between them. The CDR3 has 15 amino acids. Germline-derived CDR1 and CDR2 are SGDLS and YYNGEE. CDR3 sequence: CASSKRDSGYTEAFF. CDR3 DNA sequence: TGTGCCAGCAGCAAACGCGATTCGGGATACACTGAAGCTTTCTTT.

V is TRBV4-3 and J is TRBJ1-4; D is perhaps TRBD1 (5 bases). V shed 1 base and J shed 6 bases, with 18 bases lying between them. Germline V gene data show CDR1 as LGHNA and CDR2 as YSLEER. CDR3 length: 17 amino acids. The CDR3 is CASSQAPHGRGDEKLFF. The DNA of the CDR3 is TGCGCCAGCAGCCAAGCACCCCACGGAAGGGGCGATGAAAAACTGTTTTTT.

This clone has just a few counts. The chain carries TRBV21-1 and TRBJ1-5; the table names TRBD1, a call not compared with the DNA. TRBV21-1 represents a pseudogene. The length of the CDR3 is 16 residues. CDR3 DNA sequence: TGTGCCAGCAGCAAAGGGGCAGCAGCTAGCAATCAGCCCCAGCATTTT. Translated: CASSKGAAASNQPQHF.

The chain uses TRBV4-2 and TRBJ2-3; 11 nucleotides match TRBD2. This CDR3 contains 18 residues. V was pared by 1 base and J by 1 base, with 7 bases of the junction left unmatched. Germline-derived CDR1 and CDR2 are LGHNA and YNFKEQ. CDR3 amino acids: CASSQGISGLAGTDTQYF. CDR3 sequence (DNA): TGTGCCAGCAGCCAAGGGATCTCGGGACTAGCGGGCACAGATACGCAGTATTTT.

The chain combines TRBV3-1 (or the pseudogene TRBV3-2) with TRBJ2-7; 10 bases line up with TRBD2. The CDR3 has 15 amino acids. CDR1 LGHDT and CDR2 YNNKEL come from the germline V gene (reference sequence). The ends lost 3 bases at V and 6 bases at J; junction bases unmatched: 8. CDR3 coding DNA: TGTGCCAGCAGCCACACCGGGACTAGCGCTACCGAGCAGTACTTC. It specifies CASSHTGTSATEQYF.

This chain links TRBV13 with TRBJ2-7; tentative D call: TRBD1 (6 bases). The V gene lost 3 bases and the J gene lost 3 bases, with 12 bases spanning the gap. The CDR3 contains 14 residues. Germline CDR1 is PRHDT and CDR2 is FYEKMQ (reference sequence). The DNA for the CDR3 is TGTGCCAGCAGCTTTCGGGCAGGGGTCTACGAGCAGTACTTC. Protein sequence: CASSFRAGVYEQYF.

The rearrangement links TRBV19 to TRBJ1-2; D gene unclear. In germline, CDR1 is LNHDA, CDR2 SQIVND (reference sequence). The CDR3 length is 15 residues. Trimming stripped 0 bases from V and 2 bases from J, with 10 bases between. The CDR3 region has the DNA TGTGCCAGTAGTATAGATCGGTGGGTGAACTATGGCTACACCTTC. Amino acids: CASSIDRWVNYGYTF.

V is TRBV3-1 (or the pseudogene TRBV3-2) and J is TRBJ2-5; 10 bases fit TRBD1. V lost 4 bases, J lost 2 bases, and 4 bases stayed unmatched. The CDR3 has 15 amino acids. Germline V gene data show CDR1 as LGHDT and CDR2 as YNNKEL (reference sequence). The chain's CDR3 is CASSRLGQGQETQYF. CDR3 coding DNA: TGTGCCAGCAGCCGGCTGGGACAGGGGCAAGAGACCCAGTACTTC.

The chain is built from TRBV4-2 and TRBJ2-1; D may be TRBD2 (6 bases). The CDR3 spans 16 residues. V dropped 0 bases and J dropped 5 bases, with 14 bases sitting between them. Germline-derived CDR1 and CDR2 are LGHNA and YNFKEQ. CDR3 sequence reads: CASSQDLAANHNEQFF. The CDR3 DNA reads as TGTGCCAGCAGCCAAGATTTAGCGGCAAATCACAATGAGCAGTTCTTC.

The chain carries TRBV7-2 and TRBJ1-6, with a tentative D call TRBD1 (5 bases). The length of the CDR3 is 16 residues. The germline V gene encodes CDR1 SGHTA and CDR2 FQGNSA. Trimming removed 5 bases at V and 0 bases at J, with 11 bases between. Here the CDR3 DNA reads TGTGCCAGCAGCCCAAACAGGAGCTCCTATAATTCACCCCTCCACTTT. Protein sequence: CASSPNRSSYNSPLHF.

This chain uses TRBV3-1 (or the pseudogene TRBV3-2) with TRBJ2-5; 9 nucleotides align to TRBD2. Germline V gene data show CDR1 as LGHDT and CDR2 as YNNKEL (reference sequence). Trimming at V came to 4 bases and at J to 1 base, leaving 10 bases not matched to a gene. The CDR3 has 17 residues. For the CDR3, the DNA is TGTGCCAGCAGCCTTTTCCGGACTAGCGACACCCAAGAGACCCAGTACTTC. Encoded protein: CASSLFRTSDTQETQYF.

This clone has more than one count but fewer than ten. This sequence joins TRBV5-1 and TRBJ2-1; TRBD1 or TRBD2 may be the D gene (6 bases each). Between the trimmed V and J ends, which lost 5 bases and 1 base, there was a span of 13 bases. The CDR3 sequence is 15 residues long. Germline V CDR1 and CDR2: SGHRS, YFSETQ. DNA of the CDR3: TGCGCCAGCAGTACAGGGACTGGATCCTACAATGAGCAGTTCTTC. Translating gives CASSTGTGSYNEQFF.

This CDR3 is CASSEEGRGIYEQYF. For the CDR3, the DNA is TGTGCCAGCAGTGAAGAGGGCAGGGGGATCTACGAGCAGTACTTC. J is TRBJ2-7 and V is TRBV6-1; 7 bases line up with TRBD1. The CDR3 runs to 15 residues. The germline V gene has CDR1 MNHNS and CDR2 SASEGT. V shed 1 base and J 3 bases; nucleotides not matched to a gene: 6.

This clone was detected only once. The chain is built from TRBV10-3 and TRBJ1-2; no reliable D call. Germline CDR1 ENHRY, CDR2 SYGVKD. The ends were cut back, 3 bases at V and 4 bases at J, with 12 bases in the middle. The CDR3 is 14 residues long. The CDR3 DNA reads TGTGCCATCAGTGATGGCGCTTTTGGCTATGGCTACACCTTC. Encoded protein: CAISDGAFGYGYTF.

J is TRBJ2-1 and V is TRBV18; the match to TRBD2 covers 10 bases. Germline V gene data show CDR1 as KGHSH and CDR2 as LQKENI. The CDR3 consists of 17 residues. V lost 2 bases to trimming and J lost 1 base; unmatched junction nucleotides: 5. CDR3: CASSPSLTSGSYNEQFF. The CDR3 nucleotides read TGTGCCAGCTCACCATCATTGACTAGCGGGTCCTACAATGAGCAGTTCTTC.